The sequence of this T cell receptor (beta chain) was determined in a study of blood T cell repertoires in COVID-19 (dated by TCRdb to 2018 to 2020). In the study overall: Samples covering the acute and convalescent phases of COVID-19 were provided by collaborators in the United States, Italy and Spain. The material from the prospective study consisted of cDNA or gDNA derived from T cells, B-cell-depleted T cells, or PBMCs. Subjects who had been exposed to COVID-19, were actively infected with it, or had recovered from it provided the deeply sampled blood TCRbeta repertoires that made up the dataset. The repertoires were released in a freely available public database intended as a resource for research on the immune response to SARS-CoV-2. The samples were drawn from two sources: the first 160 participants of the ongoing ImmuneRACE study, and 1,254 subjects contributed by 6 global collaborators. The sample metadata nearly always contained a de-identified subject ID, COVID-19 status, age in years and sex. Where available, HLA class I and class II types were taken from metadata supplied by the sample provider and were not determined by assay-based typing. General conclusions and limits of the study: The amount of clinical and demographic metadata varied by source and participant and was provided uncurated.

Turning to this clone: Which antigen it targets is not known. No much larger clone is present one base from it, and per-base qualities are unavailable.

After removal of 2 bases from V and 5 bases from J, the junction retains 4 bases not matched to a gene. Taken from cysteine to phenylalanine, the CDR3 has 16 residues. Here the CDR3 DNA is all that survives: 48 bases in frame from base 1. Sequences MNHEY (CDR1) and SVGEGT (CDR2) are obtained from the germline V gene. Each collaborating institution followed its own protocols to collect whole blood in K2EDTA tubes. Collaborator samples were shipped for TCRbeta analysis as frozen whole blood, isolated PBMCs, or DNA extracted from either sample type. TCRbeta CDR3 regions were amplified from genomic DNA by means of the immunoSEQ Assay, a bias-controlled multiplex PCR. The study's own analysis went as follows. The number of nucleated cells in each sample was estimated from the amplification of reference gene primers within the assay. Sequence reads were collapsed and filtered to measure the absolute abundance of every unique TCRbeta CDR3 rearrangement. For each sample, productive Simpson clonality was calculated by taking the square root of Simpson's diversity index across productive rearrangements. TCRdb took this table from immuneACCESS and kept in-frame rearrangements with V and J called. Such tables lack part of the clones; where checked against another copy, unresolved V genes explain under half of the gap, and the rest is unexplained. From that table come the V and J calls and clone size; the DNA was used to work out D and trimming. For this sample the table gives about 50,000 clones, of which just over 85% were detected only once. The ten largest clonotypes hold roughly 15% of the sample.

The V gene is TRBV6-2 or TRBV6-3 and the J gene is TRBJ2-7; 15 middle bases align to TRBD2. The sequence came from a man between 70 and 80 years old with acute or convalescent COVID-19. Sequencing used peripheral blood. The nucleotides are TGTGCCAGCAGTTACGGACTAGCGGGAGGGAGTAACGAGCAGTACTTC. Translation gives CASSYGLAGGSNEQYF.